The 16 T cell receptor beta chains given below trace back to one sample, sequenced in a study of vaccination and CD4 T cells after COVID-19. Indicated treatment: 10-day PBMC culture with coronavirus spike peptide pools or control peptides (ViraFEST assay). Cultured CD4+ T cell DNA underwent sequencing with the Oncomine TCR Beta short-read assay. Via MiXCR, TCRdb re-called the PCR reads, giving one row per CDR3 protein. The data contain about 13,000 distinct CDR3 sequences, approximately 74% of them singletons. These receptors are not linked to any known antigen. Sequencing was done on a sample of CD4+ T cells from blood, cultured in vitro. These receptors all come from a human donor who had recovered from COVID-19.

The J gene is TRBJ1-1, the V gene TRBV27; D not resolved. The germline gives CDR1 MNHEY, CDR2 SMNVEV (reference sequence). The CDR3 sequence is 14 residues long. Trimming removed 5 bases from V and 1 base from J, with 11 bases in between. In DNA, the CDR3 is TGTGCCAGCAGTCGTTACTGGGGGAACACTGAAGCTTTCTTT. It encodes CASSRYWGNTEAFF.

The rearrangement uses TRBV11-2 and TRBJ2-1; TRBD1 is a possible D gene (6 bases). The germline V gene encodes CDR1 SGHAT and CDR2 FQNNGV. The CDR3 consists of 16 residues. V shed 4 bases and J shed 8 bases, with 21 bases lying between them. DNA of the CDR3: TGTGCCAGCAGCTCCCCCCCGGGACACCTTTTGGATGAGCAGTTCTTC. This translates into CASSSPPGHLLDEQFF.

The V gene is TRBV7-9, the J gene TRBJ2-2; 8 bases fit TRBD1. Trimming at V came to 4 bases and at J to 5 bases, leaving 12 bases not matched to a gene. CDR1 is SEHNR and CDR2 is FQNEAQ in the germline V gene (reference sequence). This CDR3 region has 17 residues. The CDR3 coding sequence is TGTGCCAGCAGCTCAGGCGGAGGGCAGGGGGCAACCGGGGAGCTGTTTTTT. Translated: CASSSGGGQGATGELFF.

The table lists this clonotype with a few counts. This chain links TRBV24-1 with TRBJ2-5; D call uncertain. CDR3 length: 10 amino acids. V dropped 4 bases and J dropped 9 bases, with 5 bases sitting between them. Germline V gives CDR1 KGHDR, CDR2 SFDVKD. The CDR3 bases are TGTGCCACCAGTGACCCGCCCCAGTACTTC. As protein: CATSDPPQYF.

The chain combines TRBV5-1 with TRBJ2-5; 7 nucleotides align to TRBD2. V shed 1 base, J shed 5 bases, and the junction held 8 bases outside the gene matches. Germline V gene lookup returns CDR1 SGHRS and CDR2 YFSETQ. This CDR3 has 15 amino acids. The CDR3 DNA reads as TGCGCCAGCAGCTTGACCGGGACTACACTGGAGACCCAGTACTTC. Translation gives CASSLTGTTLETQYF.

The rearrangement uses TRBV29-1 and TRBJ1-1; D unclear. In germline, CDR1 is SQVTM, CDR2 ANQGSEA. CDR3 length equals 11 residues. V was shortened by 0 bases and J by 4 bases, with 3 bases between the two germline ends. The CDR3 protein is CSVEDPTEAFF. CDR3 sequence (DNA): TGCAGCGTTGAAGATCCCACTGAAGCTTTCTTT.

This clonotype appeared a single time. The chain employs TRBV19 and TRBJ2-5, with D hard to call. Germline V gives CDR1 LNHDA, CDR2 SQIVND (reference sequence). The V end lost 5 bases, the J end lost 2 bases, and 21 bases lay between the germline ends. The CDR3 runs to 17 residues. The CDR3 DNA reads as TGTGCCAGTAGTTCTCCTAGTTGGTACGGCAGTCAAGAGACCCAGTACTTC. This sequence encodes CASSSPSWYGSQETQYF.

The table lists this clonotype with a count of one. V usage is TRBV7-2 and J usage is TRBJ2-7, with TRBD1 matching 10 bases. This CDR3 is built from 14 residues. V lost 5 bases and J lost 12; bases outside the gene matches: 13. The germline CDR1 and CDR2 sequences are SGHTA and FQGNSA. The CDR3 spells CASSPQGTGTGVYF. CDR3 bases: TGTGCCAGCAGCCCCCAGGGTACCGGGACAGGGGTGTACTTC.

V usage is TRBV20-1 and J usage is TRBJ2-1; D might be TRBD1 (5 bases). CDR3 length equals 12 residues. V was cut by 6 bases and J by 6 bases, with 12 bases left in between. Looked up from germline, CDR1 is DFQATT and CDR2 is SNEGSKA (reference sequence). The CDR3 protein is CSARVDSNEQFF. The CDR3 coding sequence is TGCAGTGCGCGAGTCGACAGCAATGAGCAGTTCTTC.

The chain uses TRBV7-2 and TRBJ1-5; 7 positions match TRBD1. Germline values: CDR1 SGHTA, CDR2 FQGNSA. The CDR3 totals 14 residues. J gave up 7 bases and V 5 bases, and 8 bases lay outside the gene matches. The CDR3 is CASSRGTVFQPQHF. The CDR3 DNA reads TGTGCCAGCAGCAGAGGGACAGTTTTCCAGCCCCAGCATTTT.

The chain is built from TRBV6-5 and TRBJ1-1, with D possibly being TRBD1 (6 bases). Germline values: CDR1 MNHEY, CDR2 SVGAGI. The CDR3 runs 17 residues. V was clipped by 0 bases and J by 6 bases, with 20 bases between them. CDR3 loop: CASSYSWGANERAEAFF. The CDR3 DNA sequence: TGTGCCAGCAGTTACTCGTGGGGGGCCAACGAACGGGCTGAAGCTTTCTTT.

The J gene is TRBJ2-3, the V gene TRBV20-1; D not certain. Germline loops: CDR1 DFQATT, CDR2 SNEGSKA (reference sequence). Trimming removed 6 bases at V and 0 bases at J, with 13 bases between. The CDR3 runs 14 residues. The CDR3 region has the DNA TGCAGTGCCCCCCCAAGCAAGAGCACAGATACGCAGTATTTT. Encoded protein: CSAPPSKSTDTQYF.

The chain employs TRBV6-1 and TRBJ2-7, with 10 bases lining up with TRBD1. The CDR3 is made up of 15 amino acids. The germline V gene has CDR1 MNHNS and CDR2 SASEGT. Trimming cost V 6 bases and J 3 bases; bases outside gene matches: 8. Here the CDR3 DNA reads TGTGCCAGCAGACCCACCTGGACAGGGGGCTACGAGCAGTACTTC. Translating gives CASRPTWTGGYEQYF.

The chain links TRBV20-1 to TRBJ1-5; D is uncertain. The CDR3 has 12 amino acids. Trimming took 6 bases from V and 4 from J, leaving 10 bases between them. CDR1 DFQATT and CDR2 SNEGSKA come from the germline V gene (reference sequence). CDR3 bases: TGCAGTGCCGGGAGAGGGAATCAGCCCCAGCATTTT. Protein sequence: CSAGRGNQPQHF.

In its sample, this clonotype was seen a few times. The V call is TRBV6-5, the J call TRBJ1-2; 10 bases are shared with TRBD1. Germline loops: CDR1 MNHEY, CDR2 SVGAGI. This CDR3 contains 14 residues. The V segment lost 2 bases and the J segment 6 bases; nucleotides outside the gene matches: 3. CDR3 residues: CASSYDRGLDGYTF. The CDR3 DNA is TGTGCCAGCAGTTACGACAGGGGGCTTGATGGCTACACCTTC.

This chain links TRBV2 with TRBJ1-6; D is uncertain. The CDR3 spans 13 residues. CDR1 and CDR2 (germline): SNHLY, FYNNEI. The ends were cut back, 7 bases at V and 10 bases at J, with 14 bases in the middle. The CDR3 region has the DNA TGTGCCAGCACAATGGATTACGCGTCACCCCTCCACTTT. Amino acids: CASTMDYASPLHF.